These 24 T cell receptor beta chains originate from one sample sequenced in a study of T cells in Graves' hyperthyroidism and ophthalmopathy. What was amplified from RNA transcripts were TCR beta CDR3 regions. Primed by the HTBI set, a first-round RT-PCR was run on the TCR CDR3. TCRdb redid the calling of the multiplex PCR reads with MiXCR, one entry per CDR3 protein. This sample has roughly 750,000 distinct CDR3 sequences, with around 15% found just once. The sample consisted of blood. These receptors originate from a man aged 18 to 29 with Graves' hyperthyroidism.

The table lists this clonotype with many counts. The CDR3 coding sequence is TGTGCCAGCAGTCCAGGAAGGCTAGCGGAAACCAATGAGCAGTTCTTC. This encodes CASSPGRLAETNEQFF. The rearrangement links TRBV6-2 or TRBV6-3 to TRBJ2-1, with TRBD2 matching 7 bases. V lost 5 bases, J lost 6 bases, and 13 bases stayed unmatched. The CDR3 length is 16 residues. Germline assignment: CDR1 MNHEY and CDR2 SVGEGT.

V and J are TRBV30 and TRBJ1-5; D gene unclear. Germline lookup yields CDR1 GTSNPN and CDR2 SVGIG (reference sequence). This CDR3 has 13 residues. Trimming shortened V by 1 base and J by 0 bases, and 4 bases separated the two germline ends. CDR3 DNA: TGTGCCTGGAGTGGTAATAGCAATCAGCCCCAGCATTTT. The encoded protein is CAWSGNSNQPQHF. Complete variable domain (other parts from reference TRBV30 and TRBJ1-5): SQTIHQWPATLVQPVGSPLSLECTVEGTSNPNLYWYRQAAGRGLQLLFYSVGIGQISSEVPQNLSASRPQDRQFILSSKKLLLSDSGFYLCAWSGNSNQPQHFGDGTRLSIL.

This clonotype was seen ten or more times. The rearrangement links TRBV28 to TRBJ2-1, with 8 positions matching TRBD2. With V trimmed by 9 bases and J by 3 bases, 4 bases remained unmatched. The CDR3 totals 13 residues. The germline gives CDR1 MDHEN, CDR2 SYDVKM. The CDR3 sequence is CASSGNSYNEQFF. The CDR3 nucleotides are TGTGCCAGTAGCGGGAATAGCTACAATGAGCAGTTCTTC.

This clonotype occurred a few times. This chain uses TRBV6-1 with TRBJ2-7; 9 bases agree with TRBD1. Germline V lookup: CDR1 MNHNS, CDR2 SASEGT. The V gene end was trimmed by 5 bases and the J gene end by 6 bases; junction bases not matched to a gene: 8. This CDR3 is 14 amino acids long. The CDR3 is CASSFRDRAPEQYF. The DNA for the CDR3 is TGTGCCAGCAGTTTCAGGGACAGGGCTCCCGAGCAGTACTTC.

This clonotype has a count of ten or more. This chain joins TRBV28 and TRBJ1-3; possible D gene TRBD1, 6 bases. V was trimmed by 6 bases and J by 3 bases, leaving 18 bases between them. The germline V gene has CDR1 MDHEN and CDR2 SYDVKM. The CDR3 spans 16 residues. The DNA of the CDR3 is TGTGCCAGCAGGATTACTTCAGGGGCCGGTGGAAACACCATATATTTT. It encodes CASRITSGAGGNTIYF. Supplemented by reference TRBV28 and TRBJ1-3, the full variable domain reads DVKVTQSSRYLVKRTGEKVFLECVQDMDHENMFWYRQDPGLGLRLIYFSYDVKMKEKGDIPEGYSVSREKKERFSLILESASTNQTSMYLCASRITSGAGGNTIYFGEGSWLTVV.

The chain links TRBV6-1 to TRBJ1-4; the match to TRBD1 covers 7 bases. The CDR3 consists of 14 residues. V lost 6 bases, J lost 7 bases, and 8 bases stayed unmatched. The V gene's germline CDR1 is MNHNS and CDR2 SASEGT. CDR3 residues: CASRDREVREKLFF. The CDR3 region has the DNA TGTGCCAGCAGAGACAGGGAAGTGCGTGAAAAACTGTTTTTT.

At least ten counts were recorded for this clonotype. This chain joins TRBV2 and TRBJ2-7, with 8 bases matching TRBD1. The V gene's germline CDR1 is SNHLY and CDR2 FYNNEI. Trimming took 6 bases from V and 5 from J; bases not matched to a gene: 12. This CDR3 contains 15 residues. CDR3 amino acids: CASSDLWTGSNEQYF. CDR3 nucleotide sequence: TGTGCCAGCAGCGACCTGTGGACAGGGTCGAACGAGCAGTACTTC.

This clonotype was seen many times. The genes are TRBV29-1 and TRBJ2-7; perhaps TRBD2 as D (6 bases). Germline loops: CDR1 SQVTM, CDR2 ANQGSEA. The V gene lost 4 bases and the J gene lost 3 bases, with 13 bases spanning the gap. The CDR3 contains 13 residues. CDR3 nucleotides: TGCAGCGTTGGCGCGGAGGGGATCTACGAGCAGTACTTC. This gives the protein CSVGAEGIYEQYF.

The sample holds many counts of this clonotype. The chain joins TRBV20-1 to TRBJ2-4; 9 bases fit TRBD1. CDR1 and CDR2 from the germline V gene are DFQATT and SNEGSKA (reference sequence). CDR3 length: 14 residues. V trimming: 6 bases; J trimming: 5 bases; junction bases outside the gene matches: 8. CDR3 nucleotides: TGCAGTGCCAGACAAAGACAGGGGGAAAACATTCAGTACTTC. Its translation: CSARQRQGENIQYF.

This clonotype turned up a few times. The chain combines TRBV9 with TRBJ2-1, with D tentatively TRBD1 (6 bases). Germline values: CDR1 SGDLS, CDR2 YYNGEE. V was pared by 4 bases and J by 5 bases, with 16 bases between. This CDR3 contains 15 residues. The CDR3 DNA sequence: TGTGCCAGCAGCAGTCCGTCACAGGGAAACAATGAGCAGTTCTTC. Translation gives CASSSPSQGNNEQFF.

This clonotype was recorded a few times. V gene TRBV14 combines with J gene TRBJ2-1, with 12 bases matching TRBD2. Germline assignment: CDR1 SGHDN and CDR2 FVKESK. V lost 1 base to trimming and J lost 7 bases; unmatched junction nucleotides: 11. The CDR3 contains 18 residues. This chain's CDR3 is CASSQVPRLAGELNEQFF. Here the CDR3 DNA reads TGTGCCAGCAGCCAAGTCCCCAGACTAGCGGGAGAATTAAATGAGCAGTTCTTC.

There are many counts of this clonotype. This chain joins TRBV5-1 and TRBJ2-2, with no clear D. In germline, CDR1 is SGHRS, CDR2 YFSETQ. The CDR3 runs 14 residues. V was pared by 0 bases and J by 3 bases, with 6 bases between. This chain's CDR3 is CASSLARHTGELFF. In DNA, the CDR3 is TGCGCCAGCAGCTTGGCCAGGCACACCGGGGAGCTGTTTTTT. The full variable domain, rest sourced from reference TRBV5-1 and TRBJ2-2, is KAGVTQTPRYLIKTRGQQVTLSCSPISGHRSVSWYQQTPGQGLQFLFEYFSETQRNKGNFPGRFSGRQFSNSRSEMNVSTLELGDSALYLCASSLARHTGELFFGEGSRLTVL.

The CDR3 spells CASSLPGRETQYF. CDR3 coding DNA: TGTGCCAGCAGTTTGCCGGGCCGGGAGACCCAGTACTTC. The chain employs TRBV12-3 or TRBV12-4 and TRBJ2-5; D unclear. CDR3 length: 13 residues. V gave up 3 bases and J gave up 5 bases, with 10 bases separating them.

The sample holds many counts of this clonotype. Written as DNA, the CDR3 is TGTGCCAGCAGTCCTACAGTGTCTGAGCAGTTCTTC. It translates to CASSPTVSEQFF. V is TRBV27 and J is TRBJ2-1, with D unresolved. Germline lookup yields CDR1 MNHEY and CDR2 SMNVEV (reference sequence). The CDR3 totals 12 residues. Deletions cut 5 bases from V and 9 bases from J, with 11 bases between.

In this sample, this clonotype turned up many times. The J gene is TRBJ2-5, the V gene TRBV28; D is uncertain. The CDR3 is made up of 15 amino acids. Germline V gene data show CDR1 as MDHEN and CDR2 as SYDVKM. V was pared by 3 bases and J by 2 bases, with 13 bases between. The CDR3 nucleotides read TGTGCCAGCAGTTTCCTAATGGGGTCGCAAGAGACCCAGTACTTC. Protein sequence: CASSFLMGSQETQYF. Complete variable domain (other parts from reference TRBV28 and TRBJ2-5): DVKVTQSSRYLVKRTGEKVFLECVQDMDHENMFWYRQDPGLGLRLIYFSYDVKMKEKGDIPEGYSVSREKKERFSLILESASTNQTSMYLCASSFLMGSQETQYFGPGTRLLVL.

A few counts support this clonotype. The chain is built from TRBV20-1 and TRBJ2-3; 7 nucleotides line up with TRBD2. The CDR3 is 14 amino acids. Germline-derived CDR1 and CDR2 are DFQATT and SNEGSKA (reference sequence). V dropped 4 bases and J dropped 4; count of bases not matched to a gene: 8. CDR3 DNA sequence: TGCAGTGCTACCAAGCGGGACGGAGCAGATACGCAGTATTTT. The encoded protein is CSATKRDGADTQYF.

This clonotype was found many times. The J gene is TRBJ1-2, the V gene TRBV2; D is uncertain. Trimming pared 7 bases from V and 1 base from J, leaving 7 bases between. This CDR3 spans 12 amino acids. Per the germline V gene, CDR1 is SNHLY and CDR2 is FYNNEI. The CDR3 loop is CASNPDNYGYTF. The DNA of the CDR3 is TGTGCCAGCAATCCCGATAACTATGGCTACACCTTC.

The V and J genes are TRBV5-1 and TRBJ2-7; the D call may be TRBD1 or TRBD2 (7 bases each). The CDR3 contains 13 residues. CDR1 and CDR2 from the germline V gene are SGHRS and YFSETQ. V shed 1 base and J shed 6 bases, with 11 bases lying between them. The CDR3 reads CASSLPGGGEQYF. In nucleotides, the CDR3 is TGCGCCAGCAGCTTGCCAGGGGGGGGCGAGCAGTACTTC.

The chain is built from TRBV5-1 and TRBJ2-7, with 9 bases that match TRBD1. CDR1 is SGHRS, CDR2 YFSETQ, per germline. V lost 4 bases to trimming and J lost 3 bases; unmatched junction nucleotides: 20. CDR3 size: 19 residues. Here the CDR3 reads CASSGTGGKTRKEYYEQYF. For the CDR3, the DNA is TGCGCCAGCAGCGGAACAGGGGGCAAAACTCGTAAAGAGTACTACGAGCAGTACTTC.

At least ten counts were recorded for this clonotype. The CDR3 DNA reads as TGTGCCAGCAAGAAACTAGCGGGAGGGCCCTACGAGCAGTACTTC. Its protein is CASKKLAGGPYEQYF. J is TRBJ2-7 and V is TRBV7-8, with 13 positions matching TRBD2. The V gene end was trimmed by 7 bases and the J gene end by 2 bases; junction bases not matched to a gene: 5. The germline CDR1 and CDR2 sequences are SGHVS and FQNEAQ. The CDR3 runs 15 residues.

Many counts were recorded for this clonotype. The CDR3 sequence: CASIIPDRGNSPLHF. DNA of the CDR3: TGTGCCAGCATTATCCCGGACAGGGGGAATTCACCCCTCCACTTT. The chain uses TRBV2 and TRBJ1-6; TRBD1 matches 10 bases. Unmatched junction bases numbered 7, after V lost 7 bases and J lost 7 bases. Germline CDR1 reads SNHLY; CDR2 reads FYNNEI. The CDR3 spans 15 residues.

This clonotype appeared many times. The chain couples TRBV28 to TRBJ2-1; possibly TRBD1 for D (5 bases). The CDR3 totals 12 residues. Germline V gives CDR1 MDHEN, CDR2 SYDVKM. Trimming pared 6 bases from V and 11 bases from J, leaving 14 bases between. This chain's CDR3 is CASSISQGKQFF. CDR3 nucleotides: TGTGCCAGCAGCATAAGTCAGGGTAAGCAGTTCTTC.

This clonotype was counted ten times or more. This chain connects TRBV28 to TRBJ2-7; D remains unclear. In germline, CDR1 is MDHEN, CDR2 SYDVKM. CDR3 length: 11 residues. Trimming removed 5 bases at V and 6 bases at J, with 8 bases between. CDR3 DNA sequence: TGTGCCAGCAGTATCTACGGCGAGCAGTACTTC. It translates to CASSIYGEQYF.

The table lists this clonotype with many counts. The chain couples TRBV28 to TRBJ1-1; D is ambiguous. The V end was cut by 1 base, the J end by 0 bases, with 0 bases between. From germline, CDR1 is MDHEN and CDR2 SYDVKM. The CDR3 extends over 12 amino acids. DNA of the CDR3: TGTGCCAGCAGTTTATTGAACACTGAAGCTTTCTTT. Translating gives CASSLLNTEAFF.